Sequencing of this T cell receptor beta chain was carried out in a study of blood T cell repertoires in COVID-19. With 4 bases removed from V and 5 bases from J, the gap between germline ends came to 17 bases. The CDR3 sequence is 15 residues long. The germline gives CDR1 SGHNT, CDR2 YENEEA. Libraries were prepared by immunoSEQ multiplex PCR; TCRdb keeps only in-frame clonotypes and omits some of them. The repertoire holds more than 85,000 clones, with over 65% as singletons. This clone was seen only a few times. Sequencing was carried out using peripheral blood. The receptor comes from a human donor in a cohort sampled during active COVID-19. The rearrangement links TRBV11-3 to TRBJ1-1; unclear D gene. The CDR3 nucleotides are TGTGCCAGCAGCTCCCCCCAGGAGGGAAGGACTGAAGCTTTCTTT. It codes for CASSSPQEGRTEAFF.